What follows describes a single T cell receptor (beta chain). Its antigen is as yet unknown. Germline V gene sequence: CDR1 GTSNPN, CDR2 SVGIG (reference sequence). The CDR3 has 10 amino acids. V lost 4 bases and J 6 bases, leaving 6 bases between the germline ends. From the 5' RACE reads, TCRdb called clonotypes with MiXCR, one entry per CDR3 protein. Among about 220,000 distinct CDR3 sequences listed, 7% to 8% were seen once. This entry belongs to a study of CD8 T cells in ankylosing spondylitis. General observations from the study: For ankylosing spondylitis blood, a TCR beta motif of under ten highly homologous variants appeared characteristic. Disease-linked clones reportedly showed significant enrichment in matched ankylosing spondylitis synovial fluid. In the blood and synovial fluid of reactive arthritis, some motif variants had been previously reported.

J is TRBJ1-1 and V is TRBV30, with D perhaps TRBD1 (5 bases). The sequence came from a male donor with ankylosing spondylitis. Sequencing input: blood, either unsorted or a sorted T cell fraction (not recorded which). CDR3 DNA: TGTGCCTGGACGGGGGCTGAAGCTTTCTTT. Amino acids: CAWTGAEAFF.